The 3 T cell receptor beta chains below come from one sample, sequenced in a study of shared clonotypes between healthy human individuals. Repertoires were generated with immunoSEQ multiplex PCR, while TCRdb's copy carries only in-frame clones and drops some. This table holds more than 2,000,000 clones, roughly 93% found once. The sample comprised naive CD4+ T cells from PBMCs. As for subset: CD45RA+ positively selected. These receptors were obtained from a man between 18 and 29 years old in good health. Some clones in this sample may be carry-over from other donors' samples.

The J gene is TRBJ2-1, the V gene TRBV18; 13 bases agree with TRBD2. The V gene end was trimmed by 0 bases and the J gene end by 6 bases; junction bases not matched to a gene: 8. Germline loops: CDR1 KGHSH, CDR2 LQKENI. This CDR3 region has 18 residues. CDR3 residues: CASSPPYSGTSGINEQFF. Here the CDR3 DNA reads TGTGCCAGCTCACCACCCTACTCCGGGACTAGCGGGATCAATGAGCAGTTCTTC.

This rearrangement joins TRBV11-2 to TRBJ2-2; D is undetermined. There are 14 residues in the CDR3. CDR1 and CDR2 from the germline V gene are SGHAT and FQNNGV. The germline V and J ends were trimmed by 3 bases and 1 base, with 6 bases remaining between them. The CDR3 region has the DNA TGTGCCAGCAGCTTCCGCGGGAACACCGGGGAGCTGTTTTTT. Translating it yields CASSFRGNTGELFF.

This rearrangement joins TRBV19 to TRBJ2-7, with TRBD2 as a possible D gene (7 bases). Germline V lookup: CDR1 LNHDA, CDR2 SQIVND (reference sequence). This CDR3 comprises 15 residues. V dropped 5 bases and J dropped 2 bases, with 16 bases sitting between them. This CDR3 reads CASSYRGAGTYEQYF. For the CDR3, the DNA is TGTGCCAGTAGTTATCGGGGGGCAGGGACCTACGAGCAGTACTTC.